The rows below give T cell receptor beta chains drawn from one sample of a study of cytomegalovirus exposure and HLA in healthy donors. Sequenced by immunoSEQ multiplex PCR; TCRdb stores in-frame clones only, minus some. The table records about 79,000 clones, roughly 93% of them present only once. Sequenced: PBMCs. These receptors were obtained from a woman aged 30 to 39 in good health and CMV-seronegative. CDR3s leave out the opening cysteine and the closing phenylalanine or tryptophan. Each record gives: J gene, V gene, CDR3 protein.

j_call: TRBJ1-2; v_call: TRBV5-8; cdr3_aa: ASSSRGYT
j_call: TRBJ1-2; v_call: TRBV18; cdr3_aa: ASSPRKDRGFGNYGYT
j_call: TRBJ1-3; v_call: TRBV6-1; cdr3_aa: ASSARTGPLVRTSGNTIY
j_call: TRBJ2-2; v_call: TRBV5-4; cdr3_aa: ASNVGGLAGGPGELF
j_call: TRBJ1-3; v_call: TRBV19; cdr3_aa: ASSMSSTGNTIY
j_call: TRBJ2-5; v_call: TRBV29-1; cdr3_aa: SVAGSEGGRETQY
j_call: TRBJ2-2; v_call: TRBV5-6; cdr3_aa: ASSLGRRTGELF
j_call: TRBJ2-3; v_call: TRBV29-1; cdr3_aa: SAETGLGVTDTQY
j_call: TRBJ1-2; v_call: TRBV18; cdr3_aa: ASSPRDRGLYGYT
j_call: TRBJ1-2; v_call: TRBV5-4; cdr3_aa: ASSLEGANYGYT
j_call: TRBJ2-6; v_call: TRBV30; cdr3_aa: AWNKLNRGSGANVLT
j_call: TRBJ2-3; v_call: TRBV5-6; cdr3_aa: ASSYADTQY
j_call: TRBJ2-3; v_call: TRBV30; cdr3_aa: ARTGGGTDTQY
j_call: TRBJ2-7; v_call: TRBV7-3; cdr3_aa: ASSLIEGYEQY
j_call: TRBJ2-2; v_call: TRBV5-6; cdr3_aa: ASSLGPGELF
j_call: TRBJ2-3; v_call: TRBV5-1; cdr3_aa: ASSSTDRYTDTQY
j_call: TRBJ1-2; v_call: TRBV6-1; cdr3_aa: ASRGQIDYGYT
j_call: TRBJ1-1; v_call: TRBV5-1; cdr3_aa: ASRFDTGAEAF
j_call: TRBJ2-1; v_call: TRBV19; cdr3_aa: ASTRGTSGVLEQF
j_call: TRBJ2-6; v_call: TRBV5-4; cdr3_aa: ASSLWAYGANVLT
j_call: TRBJ2-3; v_call: TRBV5-6; cdr3_aa: ASSLRMTSPLLTDTQY
j_call: TRBJ2-3; v_call: TRBV10-1; cdr3_aa: ASSQIAGSKEGTDTQY
j_call: TRBJ1-2; v_call: TRBV4-3; cdr3_aa: ASSQERPGVDGYT
j_call: TRBJ2-2; v_call: TRBV5-1; cdr3_aa: ASSYRTENTGELF
j_call: TRBJ2-4; v_call: TRBV10-3; cdr3_aa: AISEAPARGLGY
j_call: TRBJ1-5; v_call: TRBV6-5; cdr3_aa: ASSTWGGSNQPQH
j_call: TRBJ2-3; v_call: TRBV7-2; cdr3_aa: ASSSNVGLAIDTQY
j_call: TRBJ2-7; v_call: TRBV9; cdr3_aa: ASSVGGTGTYEQY
j_call: TRBJ1-1; v_call: TRBV5-1; cdr3_aa: ASSQRPQGDTEAF
j_call: TRBJ2-2; v_call: TRBV4-2; cdr3_aa: ASSQESAGAGELF
j_call: TRBJ2-7; v_call: TRBV2; cdr3_aa: ASSERGGAHEQY
j_call: TRBJ2-4; v_call: TRBV28; cdr3_aa: ASSLEINIQY
j_call: TRBJ1-1; v_call: TRBV6-1; cdr3_aa: ASSPIEGRGEAF
j_call: TRBJ1-1; v_call: TRBV27; cdr3_aa: ASSLKGRTEAF
j_call: TRBJ2-3; v_call: TRBV9; cdr3_aa: ASSVGGRTDTQY
j_call: TRBJ2-1; v_call: TRBV19; cdr3_aa: ASSIRVPASGSYNEQF
j_call: TRBJ2-7; v_call: TRBV7-2; cdr3_aa: ASSFKAGGSYEQY
j_call: TRBJ1-1; v_call: TRBV28; cdr3_aa: ASSLWAGNTEAF
j_call: TRBJ1-1; v_call: TRBV6-5; cdr3_aa: ATQGTGGFISVAF
j_call: TRBJ1-2; v_call: TRBV5-1; cdr3_aa: ASINSGGDGYT
j_call: TRBJ2-1; v_call: TRBV20-1; cdr3_aa: SATVYNEQF
j_call: TRBJ2-7; v_call: TRBV13; cdr3_aa: ASSPSTSGYEQY